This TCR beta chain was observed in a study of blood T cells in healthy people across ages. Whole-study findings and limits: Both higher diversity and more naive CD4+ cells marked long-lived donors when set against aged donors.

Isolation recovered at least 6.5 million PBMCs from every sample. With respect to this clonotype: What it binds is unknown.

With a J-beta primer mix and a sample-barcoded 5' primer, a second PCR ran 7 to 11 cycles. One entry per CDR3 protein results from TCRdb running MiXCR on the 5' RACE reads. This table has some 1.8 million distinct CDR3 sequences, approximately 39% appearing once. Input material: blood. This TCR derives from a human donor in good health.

CDR3 DNA: TGTGCCAGCACCCGACAGGTCCCTAATTCACCCCTCCACTTT. Encoded protein: CASTRQVPNSPLHF. The rearrangement joins TRBV6-6 to TRBJ1-6, with a tentative D call TRBD1 (6 bases). The germline CDR1 and CDR2 sequences are MNHNY and SVGAGI (reference sequence). This CDR3 spans 14 amino acids. The V gene lost 7 bases and the J gene lost 6 bases, with 13 bases spanning the gap.